This T cell receptor beta chain was captured in a study of blood T cell repertoires in COVID-19. V lost 3 bases and J 5 bases, leaving 8 bases between the germline ends. The CDR3 is 11 amino acids. Germline CDR1 and CDR2: DFQATT and SNEGSKA (reference sequence). Produced via immunoSEQ multiplex PCR; TCRdb's table is partial and in-frame only. The table lists approximately 210,000 clones, about 95% of them singletons, with 0.76% in the top ten. On this clone: The same CDR3 is also encoded by other DNA sequences in this sample.

V usage is TRBV20-1 and J usage is TRBJ2-7; D is undetermined. Sequencing was performed on peripheral blood. The TCR was taken from a man aged 25 to 40 with COVID-19, enrolled during active disease. Here the CDR3 reads CSARSGHEQYF. The CDR3 bases are TGCAGTGCTAGGAGTGGGCACGAGCAGTACTTC.